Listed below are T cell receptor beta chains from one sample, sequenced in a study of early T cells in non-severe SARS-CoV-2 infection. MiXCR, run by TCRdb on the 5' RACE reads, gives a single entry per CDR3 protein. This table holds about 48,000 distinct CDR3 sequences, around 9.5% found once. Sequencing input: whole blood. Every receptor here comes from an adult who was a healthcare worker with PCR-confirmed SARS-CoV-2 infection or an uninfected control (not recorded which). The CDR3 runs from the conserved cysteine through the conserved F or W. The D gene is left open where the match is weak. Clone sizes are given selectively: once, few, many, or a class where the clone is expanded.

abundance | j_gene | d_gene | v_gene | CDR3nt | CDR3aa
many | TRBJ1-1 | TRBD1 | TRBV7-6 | TGTGCCAGCAGCTTAACAGGGGAATGGAACACTGAAGCTTTCTTT | CASSLTGEWNTEAFF
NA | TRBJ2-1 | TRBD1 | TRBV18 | TGTGCCAGCTCACCGGACAGGGGGCGCGACAATGAGCAGTTCTTC | CASSPDRGRDNEQFF
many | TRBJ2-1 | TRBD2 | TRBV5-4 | TGTGCCAGCAGCTTGGTCGCTCTAGCGGGAACCTACAATGAGCAGTTCTTC | CASSLVALAGTYNEQFF
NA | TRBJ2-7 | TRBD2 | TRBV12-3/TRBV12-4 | TGTGCCAGCACCCTACCCGGGAGGCCGTACGAGCAGTACTTC | CASTLPGRPYEQYF
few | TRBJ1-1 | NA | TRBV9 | TGTGCCAGCAGCGTAGCTGAAGGGTACACTGAAGCTTTCTTT | CASSVAEGYTEAFF
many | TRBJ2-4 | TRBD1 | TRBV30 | TGTGCCTGGATGACAGGGGGTGGAAACATTCAGTACTTC | CAWMTGGGNIQYF
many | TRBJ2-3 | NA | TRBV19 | TGTGCCAGTTCGGGAAGGGGCCCGGACACAGATACGCAGTATTTT | CASSGRGPDTDTQYF
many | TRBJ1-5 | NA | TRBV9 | TGTGCCAGCAGCGTAGGGGGAGATAGCAATCAGCCCCAGCATTTT | CASSVGGDSNQPQHF
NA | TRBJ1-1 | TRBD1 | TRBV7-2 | TGTGCCAGCAGCTTAGGGACAGGGGATCAGGCTTTCTTT | CASSLGTGDQAFF
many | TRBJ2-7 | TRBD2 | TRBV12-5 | TGTGCTAGTGGTTTTGGGACTAGCGGGAGTCATCCCTACGAGCAGTACTTC | CASGFGTSGSHPYEQYF
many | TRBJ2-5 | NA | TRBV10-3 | TGTGCCATCAGTGGATGGGGGAGACAAGAGACCCAGTACTTC | CAISGWGRQETQYF
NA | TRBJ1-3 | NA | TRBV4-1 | TGCGCCAGCAGCCCAAATGGCAGGGGAGGGACCGGGGCTGGAAACACCATATATTTT | CASSPNGRGGTGAGNTIYF
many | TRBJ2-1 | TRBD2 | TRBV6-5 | TGTGCCAGCAGGCCACTAGCGGAGGAGCAGTTCTTC | CASRPLAEEQFF
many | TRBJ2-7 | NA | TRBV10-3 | TGTGCCATCAGTGAGATAGGAGGATACGAGCAGTACTTC | CAISEIGGYEQYF
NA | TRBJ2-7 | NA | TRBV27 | TGTGCCAGCAGTCCCTATGGGGCCCGGGGCAGCTCCTACGAGCAGTACTTC | CASSPYGARGSSYEQYF
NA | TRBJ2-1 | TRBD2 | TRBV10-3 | TGTGCCATCCGACTAGCGGGAGAAGTCGATGAGCAGTTCTTC | CAIRLAGEVDEQFF
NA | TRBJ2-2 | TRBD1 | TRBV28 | TGTGCCAGCAGTTTCCTTACAGGGGAAGTGTACACCGGGGAGCTGTTTTTT | CASSFLTGEVYTGELFF